What follows are 5 T cell receptor beta chains derived from one specimen sequenced in a study of T cell responses to AZD1222 COVID-19 vaccine. Method: immunoSEQ multiplex PCR; TCRdb's copy keeps in-frame clones and lacks some. Of 95,000 to 110,000 clones detected, roughly 90% appear once; the ten largest clones hold 5.5% to 8%. Specimen: peripheral blood, collected on day 0 of AZD1222 vaccination. These receptors came from an adult in good health.

The rearrangement links TRBV18 to TRBJ1-2, with D maybe TRBD1 (5 bases). V dropped 3 bases and J dropped 4 bases, with 15 bases sitting between them. The CDR3 is made up of 15 amino acids. Germline V gene sequence: CDR1 KGHSH, CDR2 LQKENI. As DNA, the CDR3 is TGTGCCAGCTCACCCCCAGGCGACAGACGCTATGGCTACACCTTC. Amino acids: CASSPPGDRRYGYTF.

V usage is TRBV12-3 or TRBV12-4 and J usage is TRBJ2-2; D is unresolved. V was clipped by 2 bases and J by 7 bases, with 8 bases between them. There are 13 residues in the CDR3. CDR3 residues: CASSLTTNGELFF. DNA of the CDR3: TGTGCCAGCAGTTTAACCACTAACGGGGAGCTGTTTTTT.

V is TRBV5-1 and J is TRBJ2-7; maybe TRBD2 (6 bases). Per germline, CDR1 SGHRS and CDR2 YFSETQ. The CDR3 contains 14 residues. The germline V and J ends were trimmed by 1 base and 2 bases, with 10 bases remaining between them. CDR3 amino acids: CASSLRLEPYEQYF. The DNA of the CDR3 is TGCGCCAGCAGCTTGAGACTAGAACCCTACGAGCAGTACTTC.

This clone was seen once. V usage is TRBV4-1 and J usage is TRBJ2-1, with 8 bases that match TRBD2. With 1 base clipped from V and 4 bases from J, the junction kept 6 bases outside the gene matches. Germline assignment: CDR1 MGHRA and CDR2 YSYEKL. The CDR3 covers 16 residues. CDR3 loop: CASSQGAGANYNEQFF. The CDR3, as DNA: TGCGCCAGCAGCCAAGGAGCGGGGGCAAATTACAATGAGCAGTTCTTC.

CDR3 coding DNA: TGTGCCAGCAGTTACTCGAGCCAGGGGGGCCAGCCCCAGCATTTT. The encoded protein is CASSYSSQGGQPQHF. This chain uses TRBV6-2 or TRBV6-3 with TRBJ1-5, with 7 bases lining up with TRBD1. CDR1 is MNHEY, CDR2 SVGEGT, per germline. This CDR3 is 15 amino acids long. The V and J ends lost 0 bases and 7 bases, in that order; junction bases with no gene match: 6.